This T cell receptor beta chain was identified in a study of identical twins. General study findings and limits: For cord blood, abundant beta clonotypes had fewer insertions, unlike memory repertoires, which showed none.

Between the trimmed V and J ends, which lost 4 bases and 4 bases, there was a span of 11 bases. The CDR3 is 14 residues long. Germline CDR1 SGHRS, CDR2 YFSETQ. Template switching, a step in the protocol, added a universal primer site, and cDNA carried unique molecular identifiers. MiXCR, applied by TCRdb to the 5' RACE reads, yields one record per CDR3 protein. The data hold fewer than 250,000 distinct CDR3 sequences, with about 7.5% observed a single time. This clonotype was recorded at least ten times. Its antigen remains unidentified. Each donor (without exception) was a healthy Caucasian. The sample was also linked to a second study, of yellow fever vaccine responses in identical twins.

Sequencing input: memory (CD45RO+) T cells sorted from blood. This receptor was identified in a young woman in good health. The genes are TRBV5-1 and TRBJ2-2; D gene uncertain. DNA of the CDR3: TGCGCCAGCAGCCCTGACTCTTCCACCGGGGAGCTGTTTTTT. Amino acids: CASSPDSSTGELFF.